The rows below give T cell receptor beta chains drawn from one sample of a study of blood T cell repertoires in COVID-19. Libraries were prepared by immunoSEQ multiplex PCR; TCRdb keeps only in-frame clonotypes and omits some of them. The data contain under 400,000 clones, about nine tenths of them singletons. The sample comprised peripheral blood. These receptors were obtained from a woman in her 30s with COVID-19, enrolled during active disease. Each CDR3 is given with its conserved first and last residue. The size field is filled for only some rows; it gives once, few, many or a size class.

TRBV7-2	.	TRBJ2-4	CASSLDLAVAKNIQYF
TRBV28	once	TRBJ1-6	CASSLLTGTASNSPLHF
TRBV19	.	TRBJ2-7	CASSILGRGNEQYF
TRBV24-1	.	TRBJ1-2	CATSDTSYGYTF
TRBV6-5	.	TRBJ2-1	CASSRDRVRNEQFF
TRBV30	.	TRBJ1-1	CAYWTGGWTEAFF
TRBV6-1	.	TRBJ1-5	CASSGGTAISHFNQPQHF
TRBV27	.	TRBJ2-7	CASSAQGLAGKYEQYF
TRBV5-1	.	TRBJ2-7	CASSEGLASSSYEQYF
TRBV19	.	TRBJ1-1	CASSIGGGGTEAFF
TRBV10-1	.	TRBJ2-2	CASGRRDTGELFF
TRBV5-1	.	TRBJ2-1	CASSLDYSGRAINEQFF
TRBV2	.	TRBJ1-5	CATSRGSNNQPQHF
TRBV27	.	TRBJ1-5	CASSLGQGAQPQHF
TRBV19	.	TRBJ1-2	CASTLSRGNYGYTF
TRBV7-9	.	TRBJ2-3	CASSYGVTGIDREYF
TRBV18	.	TRBJ1-1	CASSLFRDRVVGTEAFF
TRBV19	.	TRBJ2-3	CASGDRYTDTQYF